The present T cell receptor beta chain was sequenced within a study of patients and donors after allogeneic stem cell transplantation. V lost 3 bases to trimming and J lost 2 bases, with 11 bases between them. This CDR3 has 14 amino acids. One entry per CDR3 protein, called by TCRdb with MiXCR from the RT-PCR reads. The data show approximately 170,000 distinct CDR3 sequences, with about 30% seen just once and around 3.2% held by the top ten. This chain uses TRBV12-3 or TRBV12-4 with TRBJ2-7, with D perhaps matching TRBD2 (5 bases). The sequence was collected from a human donor who was either an allogeneic HSCT recipient or a stem cell or donor lymphocyte infusion donor (not recorded which). It is not recorded whose cells these are; they may come from a transplant donor. Sequencing used blood, either unsorted or a sorted T cell fraction (not recorded which). The CDR3 DNA follows: TGTGCCAGCAGTTTCGATAGCGTGGCCTACGAGCAGTACTTC. This sequence encodes CASSFDSVAYEQYF.